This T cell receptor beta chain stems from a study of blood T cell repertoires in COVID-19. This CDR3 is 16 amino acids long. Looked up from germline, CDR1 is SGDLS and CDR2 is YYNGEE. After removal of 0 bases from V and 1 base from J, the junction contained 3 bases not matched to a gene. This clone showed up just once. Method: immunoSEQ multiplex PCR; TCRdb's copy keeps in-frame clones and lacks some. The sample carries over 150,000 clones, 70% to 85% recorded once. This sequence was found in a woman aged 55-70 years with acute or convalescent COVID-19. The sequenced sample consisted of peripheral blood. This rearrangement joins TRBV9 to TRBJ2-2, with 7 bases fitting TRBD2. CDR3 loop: CASSVEPSGNTGELFF. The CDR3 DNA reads TGTGCCAGCAGCGTAGAGCCTAGCGGGAACACCGGGGAGCTGTTTTTT. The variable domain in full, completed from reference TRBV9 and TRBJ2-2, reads DSGVTQTPKHLITATGQRVTLRCSPRSGDLSVYWYQQSLDQGLQFLIQYYNGEERAKGNILERFSAQQFPDLHSELNLSSLELGDSALYFCASSVEPSGNTGELFFGEGSRLTVL.